The rows below give T cell receptor beta chains drawn from one sample of a study of shared clonotypes between healthy human individuals. Assay used: immunoSEQ multiplex PCR; TCRdb lists only in-frame clones, some missing. Here the sample spans about 360,000 clones, roughly 70% being singletons. Specimen: memory CD4+ T cells sorted from blood. The source of these receptors is a man under 40 in good health. CDR3s leave out the opening cysteine and the closing phenylalanine or tryptophan. The order of the fields is V gene, CDR3 protein.

V gene: TRBV2
CDR3 protein: ATNRAWDNEQF

V gene: TRBV7-8
CDR3 protein: ASSPLTGADAPQH

V gene: TRBV6-1
CDR3 protein: ASSETGTSSADTQY

V gene: TRBV10-1
CDR3 protein: ANGCRNTGELF

V gene: TRBV4-2
CDR3 protein: ASSQGAGQGAHEQY

V gene: TRBV11-2
CDR3 protein: ASSLSGPGNTIY

V gene: TRBV5-6
CDR3 protein: ASSSDRGDEQY

V gene: TRBV5-1
CDR3 protein: ASSLGGGYEQY

V gene: TRBV29-1
CDR3 protein: SVGGATNYGYT

V gene: TRBV11-3
CDR3 protein: ASSLTASEQY

V gene: TRBV6-1
CDR3 protein: ASGRLQGRAQPQH

V gene: TRBV7-2
CDR3 protein: ASSLQSRTVNTGELF

V gene: TRBV6-6
CDR3 protein: ASRAQGYDEQF

V gene: TRBV30
CDR3 protein: AWSRPVGNQPQH

V gene: TRBV29-1
CDR3 protein: SVEDGREGHPDTQY

V gene: TRBV18
CDR3 protein: ASSPRAGTYYEQY

V gene: TRBV28
CDR3 protein: ASSSSPGQADQETQY

V gene: TRBV23-1
CDR3 protein: APYETEGIKNIQY

V gene: TRBV15
CDR3 protein: ATSRERTGYGYT

V gene: TRBV6-1
CDR3 protein: ASSEQGMNSYEQY

V gene: TRBV27
CDR3 protein: ASRLGGRQEF

V gene: TRBV7-9
CDR3 protein: ASSPGGTGGLNQPQH

V gene: TRBV19
CDR3 protein: ASSIGLGGEQY

V gene: TRBV27
CDR3 protein: ASSLYPYEQY

V gene: TRBV15
CDR3 protein: ATSRDRGSFF

V gene: TRBV5-4
CDR3 protein: AWNDGSGRAKDTQY

V gene: TRBV10-3
CDR3 protein: AISETYRGSYEQY

V gene: TRBV28
CDR3 protein: ASSPRTGGGNYEQY

V gene: TRBV29-1
CDR3 protein: SVEGRGNGAF

V gene: TRBV14
CDR3 protein: ASSQGAGGSYNEQF

V gene: TRBV6-1
CDR3 protein: ASTLQGRHTEAF

V gene: TRBV6-5
CDR3 protein: ASSQGFAGANVLT

V gene: TRBV15
CDR3 protein: ATSRGLNANTGELF

V gene: TRBV27
CDR3 protein: ASSSLSYEQY

V gene: TRBV27
CDR3 protein: ASSQLNTGELF

V gene: TRBV11-2
CDR3 protein: DPKGTYEQY

V gene: TRBV25-1
CDR3 protein: ASSSLSYGYT

V gene: TRBV28
CDR3 protein: ASRALRLAMNTEAF

V gene: TRBV7-8
CDR3 protein: ASSLVWKGGGYT

V gene: TRBV7-9
CDR3 protein: ASSSGTAPYEQY

V gene: TRBV9
CDR3 protein: ASSVELWTSGGNEQF